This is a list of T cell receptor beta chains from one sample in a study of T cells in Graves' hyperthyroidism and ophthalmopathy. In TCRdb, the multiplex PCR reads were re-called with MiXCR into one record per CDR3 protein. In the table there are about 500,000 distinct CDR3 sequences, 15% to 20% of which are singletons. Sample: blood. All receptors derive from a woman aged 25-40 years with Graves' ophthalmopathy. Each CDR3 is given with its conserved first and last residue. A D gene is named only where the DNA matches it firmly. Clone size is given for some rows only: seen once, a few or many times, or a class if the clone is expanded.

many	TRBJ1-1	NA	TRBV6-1	TGTGCCAGCAGTCCAAGGGGGTCGGGGGACACTGAAGCTTTCTTT	CASSPRGSGDTEAFF
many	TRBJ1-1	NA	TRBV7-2	TGTGCCAGCACCAACCCCGGCACTGAAGCTTTCTTT	CASTNPGTEAFF
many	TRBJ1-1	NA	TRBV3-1	TGTGCCAGCAGCCAAGGGGTAGGGGACATGAACACTGAAGCTTTCTTT	CASSQGVGDMNTEAFF
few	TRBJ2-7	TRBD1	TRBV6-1	TGTGCCAGCATCGGACAGGGATCCGGCGAGCAGTACTTC	CASIGQGSGEQYF
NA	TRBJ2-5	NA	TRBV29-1	TGCAGCGTTGAAGATTTCCCGGGACTAGAGACCCAGTACTTC	CSVEDFPGLETQYF
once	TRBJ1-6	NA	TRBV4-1	TGCGCCAGCAGCCAAGATCAGGCCGGACCCCTCCACTTT	CASSQDQAGPLHF
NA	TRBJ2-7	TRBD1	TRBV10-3	TGTGCCATCAGTGATACCGGGACAGGTCTCTGGGAGCAGTACTTC	CAISDTGTGLWEQYF
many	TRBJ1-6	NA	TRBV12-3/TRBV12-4	TGTGCCAGCAGTTTTCGTGCACCCCTCCACTTT	CASSFRAPLHF
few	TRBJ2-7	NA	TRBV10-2	TGCGCCAGCAGTGAGTACAGCCAAACTTCCTACGAGCAGTACTTC	CASSEYSQTSYEQYF
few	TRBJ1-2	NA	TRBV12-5	TGTGCTAGTGGTTCCTCAGGAGAGGGGATATATGGCTATGGCTACACCTTC	CASGSSGEGIYGYGYTF
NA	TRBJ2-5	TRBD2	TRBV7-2	TGTGCCAGCAGCTACCGATCGGGACTAGCGGGATGGCAAGAGACCCAGTACTTC	CASSYRSGLAGWQETQYF
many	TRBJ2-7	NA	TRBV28	TGTGCCAGCACCGACACCTCTTGGGAGCAGTACTTC	CASTDTSWEQYF
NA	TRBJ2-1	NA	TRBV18	TGTGCCAGCTCAGGGGGACTCAGCCCCTACAATGAGCAGTTCTTC	CASSGGLSPYNEQFF
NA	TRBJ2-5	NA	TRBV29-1	TGCAGCGTTGAAGGGGGCCCAGAGACCCAGTACTTC	CSVEGGPETQYF
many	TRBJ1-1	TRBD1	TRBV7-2	TGTGCCAGCAGCTTAGTAGTTGGGGGGACAGTTATAAAGAACACTGAAGCTTTCTTT	CASSLVVGGTVIKNTEAFF
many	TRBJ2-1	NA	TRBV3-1	TGTGCCAGCAGCCCAACAGGTTACCGGGGCAATGAGCAGTTCTTC	CASSPTGYRGNEQFF
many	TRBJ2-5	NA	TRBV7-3	TGTGCCAGCTCCACCAGAGCCCAAGAGACCCAGTACTTC	CASSTRAQETQYF
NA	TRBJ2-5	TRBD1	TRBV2	TGTGCCAGCAGTGAAGAGAACAGGGGGCTTGAGACCCAGTACTTC	CASSEENRGLETQYF
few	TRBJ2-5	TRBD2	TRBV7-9	TGTGCCAGCAGCCCGAAACTAGCGTTGCAAGAGACCCAGTACTTC	CASSPKLALQETQYF
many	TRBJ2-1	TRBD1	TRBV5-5	TGTGCCAGCAGCTCTATCACCGGGACAGGGGCTGGGAATGAGCAGTTCTTC	CASSSITGTGAGNEQFF
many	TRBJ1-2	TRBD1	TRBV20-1	TGCAGTGCTAGCGCAGGGGGATCTGGCTACACCTTC	CSASAGGSGYTF
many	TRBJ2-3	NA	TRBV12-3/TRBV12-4	TGTGCCAGCAGTTTCTTCGGATCGGTACGCACAGATACGCAGTATTTT	CASSFFGSVRTDTQYF